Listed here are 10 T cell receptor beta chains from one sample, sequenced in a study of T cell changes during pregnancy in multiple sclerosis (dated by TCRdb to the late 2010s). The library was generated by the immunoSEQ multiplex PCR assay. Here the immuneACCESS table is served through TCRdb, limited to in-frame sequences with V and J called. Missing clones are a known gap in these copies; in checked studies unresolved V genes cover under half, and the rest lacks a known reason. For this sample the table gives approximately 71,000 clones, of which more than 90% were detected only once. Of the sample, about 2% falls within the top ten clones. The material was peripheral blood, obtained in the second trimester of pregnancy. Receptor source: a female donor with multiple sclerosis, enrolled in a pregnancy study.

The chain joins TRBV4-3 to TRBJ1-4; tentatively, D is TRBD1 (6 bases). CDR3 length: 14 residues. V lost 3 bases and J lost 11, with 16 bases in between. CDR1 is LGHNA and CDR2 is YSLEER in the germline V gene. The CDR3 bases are TGCGCCAGCAGCCACCACGCGGGGAGGGGGAAACTGTTTTTT. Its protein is CASSHHAGRGKLFF.

The CDR3: CASSLGQGAGIYGYTF. CDR3 nucleotide sequence: TGCGCCAGCAGCTTGGGGCAGGGGGCTGGAATCTATGGCTACACCTTC. The chain employs TRBV5-1 and TRBJ1-2; 8 bases match TRBD1. After removal of 0 bases from V and 4 bases from J, the junction contained 8 bases not matched to a gene. The V gene's germline CDR1 is SGHRS and CDR2 YFSETQ. The CDR3 sequence is 16 residues long.

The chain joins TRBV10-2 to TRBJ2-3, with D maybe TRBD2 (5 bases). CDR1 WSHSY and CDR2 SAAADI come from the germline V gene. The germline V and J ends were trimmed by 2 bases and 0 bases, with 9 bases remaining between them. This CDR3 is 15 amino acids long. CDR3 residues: CASSEGGRSTDTQYF. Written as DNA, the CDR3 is TGCGCCAGCAGTGAGGGAGGACGGAGCACAGATACGCAGTATTTT.

CDR3 amino acids: CASSQRSGTGAGEQYF. CDR3 DNA: TGTGCCAGCAGCCAAAGGAGCGGGACAGGGGCGGGGGAGCAGTACTTC. The chain carries TRBV14 and TRBJ2-7, with TRBD1 matching 10 bases. CDR3 size: 16 residues. The V and J ends lost 2 bases and 7 bases, in that order; junction bases with no gene match: 11. Germline V gene data show CDR1 as SGHDN and CDR2 as FVKESK.

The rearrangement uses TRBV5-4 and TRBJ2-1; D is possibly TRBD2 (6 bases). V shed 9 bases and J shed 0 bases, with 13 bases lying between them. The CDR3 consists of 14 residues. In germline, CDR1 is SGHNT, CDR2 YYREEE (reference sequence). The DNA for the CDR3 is TGTGCCACGATCGGGGGAGTCTCCTACAATGAGCAGTTCTTC. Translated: CATIGGVSYNEQFF.

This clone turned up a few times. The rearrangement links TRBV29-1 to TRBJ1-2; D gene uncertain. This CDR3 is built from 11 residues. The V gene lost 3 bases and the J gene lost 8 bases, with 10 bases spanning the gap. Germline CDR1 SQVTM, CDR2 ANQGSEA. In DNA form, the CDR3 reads TGCAGCGTTGAGGCGGGGAAAGGCTACACCTTC. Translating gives CSVEAGKGYTF. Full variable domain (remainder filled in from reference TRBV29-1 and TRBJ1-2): SAVISQKPSRDICQRGTSLTIQCQVDSQVTMMFWYRQQPGQSLTLIATANQGSEATYESGFVIDKFPISRPNLTFSTLTVSNMSPEDSSIYLCSVEAGKGYTFGSGTRLTVV.

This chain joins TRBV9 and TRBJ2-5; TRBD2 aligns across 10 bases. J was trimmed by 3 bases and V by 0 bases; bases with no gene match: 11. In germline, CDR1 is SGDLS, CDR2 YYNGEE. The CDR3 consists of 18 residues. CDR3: CASSVGLAGRGRKETQYF. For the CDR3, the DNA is TGTGCCAGCAGCGTAGGACTAGCGGGCCGAGGGAGAAAAGAGACCCAGTACTTC.

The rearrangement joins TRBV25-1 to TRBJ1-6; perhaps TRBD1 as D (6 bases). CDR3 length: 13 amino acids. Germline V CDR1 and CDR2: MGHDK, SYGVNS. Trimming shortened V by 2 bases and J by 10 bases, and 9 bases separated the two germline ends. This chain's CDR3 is CASSEQGLSPLHF. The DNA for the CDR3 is TGTGCCAGCAGTGAACAGGGGTTGTCACCCCTCCACTTT.

The CDR3 reads CASSSQPPGQGLPPLHF. As DNA, the CDR3 is TGTGCCAGCAGCTCCCAACCCCCTGGGCAGGGGCTACCACCCCTCCACTTT. The chain joins TRBV7-9 to TRBJ1-6; possibly TRBD1 for D (6 bases). Trimming shortened V by 4 bases and J by 11 bases, and 24 bases separated the two germline ends. Germline V gene data show CDR1 as SEHNR and CDR2 as FQNEAQ (reference sequence). The CDR3 consists of 17 residues.

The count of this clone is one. The CDR3, as DNA: TGTGCCAGCAGCCACCCGGGACTAGCTCCTGGTGAGCAGTTCTTC. Translation gives CASSHPGLAPGEQFF. V gene TRBV4-2 combines with J gene TRBJ2-1; 9 nucleotides match TRBD2. V shed 3 bases, J shed 9 bases, and the junction held 9 bases outside the gene matches. The CDR3 has 15 amino acids. CDR1 is LGHNA, CDR2 YNFKEQ, per germline.